Below, 10 T cell receptor beta chains from the same sample are listed, as sequenced in a study of human T cells and chemical hapten exposure. Time point reported: patch test 3, about 24 weeks after DPC sensitization. As for treatment: therapeutic diphenylcyclopropenone sensitization with weekly scalp DPC. TCRdb reprocessed the RACE reads via MiXCR and lists one record per CDR3 protein. The table includes roughly 53,000 distinct CDR3 sequences, 9.9% detected once. Specimen: whole blood, collected in connection with sensitization to the hapten diphenylcyclopropenone (DPC). These receptors were taken from a woman in her thirties or forties with alopecia areata. Some clones in this sample may be carry-over from other donors' samples.

This clonotype was seen a handful of times. The V gene is TRBV18, the J gene TRBJ1-4; D is undetermined. V was cut by 3 bases and J by 0 bases, with 8 bases left in between. There are 15 residues in the CDR3. CDR1 and CDR2 from the germline V gene are KGHSH and LQKENI. In DNA form, the CDR3 reads TGTGCCAGCTCACCTTCAGTAGCAACTAATGAAAAACTGTTTTTT. Protein: CASSPSVATNEKLFF.

This clonotype came up a few times. This chain uses TRBV6-5 with TRBJ2-7, with a possible D match to TRBD1 (5 bases). Trimming took 6 bases from V and 5 from J, leaving 14 bases between them. CDR3 length: 13 amino acids. Germline V gene sequence: CDR1 MNHEY, CDR2 SVGAGI. CDR3 coding DNA: TGTGCCAGCAGCAACCAGGGTTCTAACGAGCAGTACTTC. Translating gives CASSNQGSNEQYF.

The CDR3 loop is CASSWDSNSPLHF. CDR3 coding DNA: TGTGCCAGCAGTTGGGACAGTAATTCACCCCTCCACTTT. The rearrangement joins TRBV6-5 to TRBJ1-6; TRBD1 agrees at 7 bases. Germline values: CDR1 MNHEY, CDR2 SVGAGI. This CDR3 is 13 amino acids long. Germline trimming cut 4 bases from V and 6 bases from J; bases unmatched to any gene: 0.

This clonotype has at least ten counts. The chain joins TRBV6-5 to TRBJ1-2; TRBD1 is a possible D gene (6 bases). V was trimmed by 4 bases and J by 6 bases, leaving 15 bases between them. Germline V gene data show CDR1 as MNHEY and CDR2 as SVGAGI. The CDR3 has 14 amino acids. This chain's CDR3 is CASSSQGGGHGYTF. CDR3 nucleotides: TGTGCCAGCAGTTCCCAAGGAGGGGGGCATGGCTACACCTTC.

The rearrangement joins TRBV20-1 to TRBJ1-4, with TRBD1 matching over 8 bases. V was pared by 0 bases and J by 8 bases, with 8 bases of the junction left unmatched. CDR1 is DFQATT and CDR2 is SNEGSKA in the germline V gene (reference sequence). The CDR3 has 15 amino acids. CDR3 coding DNA: TGCAGTGCTAGAGAGGGCGGACAGGGTTACGAAAAACTGTTTTTT. It specifies CSAREGGQGYEKLFF.

This chain joins TRBV27 and TRBJ1-4; D possibly corresponds to TRBD1 (5 bases). The germline V gene encodes CDR1 MNHEY and CDR2 SMNVEV (reference sequence). Trimming cost V 1 base and J 3 bases, with 6 bases left between them. The CDR3 sequence is 14 residues long. CDR3 nucleotide sequence: TGTGCCAGCAGTTTATGGGGGGCTAATGAAAAACTGTTTTTT. Protein product: CASSLWGANEKLFF.

This clonotype was counted ten times or more. The chain recombines TRBV28 with TRBJ1-1; 7 bases are a match to TRBD1. V dropped 6 bases and J dropped 11; count of bases not matched to a gene: 6. The CDR3 is 11 residues long. Germline CDR1 reads MDHEN; CDR2 reads SYDVKM. CDR3 coding DNA: TGTGCCAGCAGGACAGGGTCGGGCGCTTTCTTT. It is translated as CASRTGSGAFF.

About this clonotype itself: Just one base apart from a much larger clone, this may be a read error. The V gene is TRBV25-1, the J gene TRBJ2-7; D possibly corresponds to TRBD1 (6 bases). This CDR3 comprises 12 residues. Trimming removed 7 bases from V and 4 bases from J, with 11 bases in between. Germline lookup yields CDR1 MGHDK and CDR2 SYGVNS. The CDR3: CASNRQAYEQYF. The CDR3 DNA reads as TGTGCCAGCAACAGACAGGCTTACGAGCAGTACTTC.

In this sample, this clonotype turned up many times. The chain employs TRBV7-6 and TRBJ1-2; TRBD1 aligns across 8 bases. Germline V gene lookup returns CDR1 SGHVS and CDR2 FNYEAQ. The CDR3 length is 15 residues. The V gene end was trimmed by 5 bases and the J gene end by 0 bases; junction bases not matched to a gene: 5. CDR3 sequence: CASSARTGTNYGYTF. CDR3 DNA: TGTGCCAGCAGCGCCAGGACAGGGACTAACTATGGCTACACCTTC.

This clonotype has ten or more counts. The V gene is TRBV2, the J gene TRBJ2-2; TRBD1 might be the D (6 bases). V lost 6 bases, J lost 5 bases, and 13 bases lay in between. Germline loops: CDR1 SNHLY, CDR2 FYNNEI. The CDR3 has 14 amino acids. The CDR3 DNA reads TGTGCCAGCAGCGTAACGACAGGAACCGGGGAGCTGTTTTTT. Encoded protein: CASSVTTGTGELFF.